The rows below give T cell receptor beta chains drawn from one sample of a study of T cell changes during pregnancy in multiple sclerosis. The method was immunoSEQ multiplex PCR; TCRdb's version includes in-frame clones alone and lacks a portion of them. The table includes approximately 58,000 clones, over 80% detected once. The source material was CD4+ T cells from peripheral blood mononuclear cells, sampled after pregnancy. Source of these receptors: a female donor in good health, enrolled as a control in a pregnancy study. The CDR3 runs from the conserved cysteine through the conserved F or W. The order of the fields is clone size, J gene, D gene, V gene, CDR3 DNA, CDR3 protein. D genes are given only for firm matches. A row's size may be missing; if present it is once, few, many or a size class.

>NA|TRBJ2-3|TRBD2|TRBV4-3
TGCGCCAGCAGCGCTCGGGGGGGGCTCACAGATACGCAGTATTTT
CASSARGGLTDTQYF
>NA|TRBJ2-7|TRBD1|TRBV19
TGTGCCAGTGCCCGGGACAGGGTTGACGAGCAGTACTTC
CASARDRVDEQYF
>once|TRBJ1-3|TRBD1|TRBV30
TGTGCCTGGAACCGGGACAGGGGGAACACCATATATTTT
CAWNRDRGNTIYF
>NA|TRBJ2-3|TRBD2|TRBV7-2
TGTGCCAGCAGCGTCGGGGGGGCCGCAGATACGCAGTATTTT
CASSVGGAADTQYF
>NA|TRBJ2-2|NA|TRBV25-1
TGTGCCAGCAGCCCACTGGGCCGCACCGGGGAGCTGTTTTTT
CASSPLGRTGELFF
>NA|TRBJ1-1|NA|TRBV2
TGTGCCAGCAGCGTCGGCGATCGGAGGAACACTGAAGCTTTCTTT
CASSVGDRRNTEAFF
>NA|TRBJ2-3|TRBD2|TRBV7-9
TGTGCCAGCAGCTTAGGTATCGCGGGGGGAGCAGATACGCAGTATTTT
CASSLGIAGGADTQYF
>NA|TRBJ2-1|NA|TRBV7-2
TGTGCCAGCAGCTTAGAACAGCACAATGAGCAGTTCTTC
CASSLEQHNEQFF
>NA|TRBJ1-2|NA|TRBV14
TGTGCCAGCAGCCTTTCGACCCAGGGTGACGGCTACACCTTC
CASSLSTQGDGYTF
>NA|TRBJ2-5|NA|TRBV7-2
TGTGCCAGCAGCTTAGGCGGGCAGGCTCAAGAGACCCAGTACTTC
CASSLGGQAQETQYF
>NA|TRBJ2-3|TRBD2|TRBV7-2
TGTGCCAGCAGCTTTCCGACTAGCGGGGTTACAGATACGCAGTATTTT
CASSFPTSGVTDTQYF
>NA|TRBJ1-2|TRBD1|TRBV7-2
TGTGCCAGCAGCCCCCGAACAGGGGACATTGGCTACACCTTC
CASSPRTGDIGYTF
>NA|TRBJ2-7|TRBD1|TRBV18
TGTGCCAGCTCACATAGGGGACAGGGTGGTGACGACTTC
CASSHRGQGGDDF
>NA|TRBJ1-2|NA|TRBV11-2
TGTGCCAGCACCCCCCCTTTACGGGGGGCCTATGGCTACACCTTC
CASTPPLRGAYGYTF
>NA|TRBJ2-6|NA|TRBV14
TGTGCCAGCAGCCAAAAGCCTGGGGCCAACGTCCTGACTTTC
CASSQKPGANVLTF
>NA|TRBJ1-1|NA|TRBV19
TGTGCCAGTAGTAGCGACAGGTTCGGCACTGAAGCTTTCTTT
CASSSDRFGTEAFF
>NA|TRBJ1-2|NA|TRBV5-8
TGTGCCAGCAGCTTAAGGGGCCGCGCCACCTTC
CASSLRGRATF
>few|TRBJ1-1|NA|TRBV29-1
TGCAGCGTTGAGCGGGACGTAGCCGCTTTCTTT
CSVERDVAAFF